Shown below are 8 T cell receptor beta chains from a single sample sequenced in a study of cytomegalovirus exposure and HLA in healthy donors. Primers: 60 Vbeta forward and 13 Jbeta reverse. Data came from immunoSEQ multiplex PCR; TCRdb stores just in-frame clones and leaves some out. The sample holds over 110,000 clones, more than 75% seen once. Material: PBMCs. These receptors originate from a female donor in good health and CMV-seronegative.

With regard to this clone: A read error may produce the germline difference seen at one junction end. V usage is TRBV7-7 and J usage is TRBJ2-3; D may be TRBD1 (6 bases). This CDR3 is built from 13 residues. The germline CDR1 and CDR2 sequences are SSHAT and FNYEAQ (reference sequence). In nucleotides, the CDR3 is TGTGCTAGCAGCCAAACAGGGCCAGATACGCAGTATTTT. Amino acid sequence: CASSQTGPDTQYF.

The rearrangement joins TRBV9 to TRBJ1-6; tentatively, D is TRBD1 (6 bases). V was clipped by 3 bases and J by 13 bases, with 17 bases between them. There are 14 residues in the CDR3. Per the germline V gene, CDR1 is SGDLS and CDR2 is YYNGEE. CDR3 amino acids: CASSGGGRGRPLHF. In DNA, the CDR3 is TGTGCCAGCAGCGGAGGGGGTAGAGGCCGCCCCCTCCACTTT.

The CDR3 bases are TGTGCCAGCAGCAGGGGACTAGCGGGAGGATTCTATTACAATGAGCAGTTCTTC. Translation gives CASSRGLAGGFYYNEQFF. The chain recombines TRBV7-6 with TRBJ2-1; 15 bases agree with TRBD2. The CDR3 has 18 amino acids. CDR1 SGHVS and CDR2 FNYEAQ come from the germline V gene. V lost 5 bases to trimming and J lost 4 bases; unmatched junction nucleotides: 9.

The chain links TRBV9 to TRBJ2-5; a weak D match, TRBD1 (6 bases). V was pared by 4 bases and J by 5 bases, with 18 bases between. The CDR3 loop spans 15 amino acids. Germline CDR1 is SGDLS and CDR2 is YYNGEE. The CDR3 loop is CASSPTGNKGETQYF. The CDR3 nucleotides are TGTGCCAGCAGCCCGACAGGCAACAAGGGGGAGACCCAGTACTTC.

This clone was seen a few times. The chain joins TRBV19 to TRBJ1-1; no definite D call. The germline V gene encodes CDR1 LNHDA and CDR2 SQIVND (reference sequence). V lost 10 bases, J lost 2 bases, and 5 bases lay in between. The CDR3 consists of 10 residues. The CDR3 protein is CATSNTEAFF. CDR3 coding DNA: TGTGCCACCTCCAACACTGAAGCTTTCTTT.

As regards this clone: A read error may account for a junction end that differs from germline. The same CDR3 can be traced to other DNA sequences in this sample. J is TRBJ2-5 and V is TRBV13, with TRBD2 as a possible D gene (6 bases). The CDR3 loop spans 13 amino acids. Germline CDR1 reads PRHDT; CDR2 reads FYEKMQ (reference sequence). CDR3 sequence reads: CASSSTGEETQYF. DNA of the CDR3: TGTGCCAGCAGCTCCACGGGGGAAGAGACTCAGTACTTC.

V gene TRBV30 combines with J gene TRBJ1-6, with TRBD1 matching over 8 bases. V lost 4 bases and J lost 7; bases outside the gene matches: 3. This CDR3 spans 13 amino acids. Germline assignment: CDR1 GTSNPN and CDR2 SVGIG (reference sequence). The CDR3, as DNA: TGTGCCTGGACCGGACAGGGCAATTCACCCCTCCACTTT. Protein sequence: CAWTGQGNSPLHF.

This clone was picked up a small number of times. The chain joins TRBV5-1 to TRBJ2-1; weak D call: TRBD1 (5 bases). The CDR3 extends over 15 amino acids. Deletions cut 0 bases from V and 2 bases from J, with 9 bases between. Germline lookup yields CDR1 SGHRS and CDR2 YFSETQ. The CDR3 here is CASSLGQGAYNEQFF. The CDR3 nucleotides read TGCGCCAGCAGCTTGGGTCAGGGTGCCTACAATGAGCAGTTCTTC.